This passage covers 28 T cell receptor beta chains from one sample sequenced in a study of T cells in Graves' hyperthyroidism and ophthalmopathy. TCR beta CDR3 region amplification was performed from RNA transcripts. Primed by the HTBI set, a first-round RT-PCR was run on the TCR CDR3. TCRdb independently ran MiXCR on the multiplex PCR reads; one entry per CDR3 protein. The table lists some 340,000 distinct CDR3 sequences, approximately 15% of them singletons. The sample comprised blood. Every receptor here comes from a woman aged 40-49 years with Graves' ophthalmopathy.

The gene calls are TRBV9 and TRBJ2-5; D is undetermined. The germline V and J ends were trimmed by 1 base and 0 bases, with 7 bases remaining between them. This CDR3 spans 14 amino acids. The V gene's germline CDR1 is SGDLS and CDR2 YYNGEE. For the CDR3, the DNA is TGTGCCAGCAGCGTAAACCAGTACCAAGAGACCCAGTACTTC. This codes for CASSVNQYQETQYF.

In this sample, this clonotype turned up many times. This sequence joins TRBV3-1 and TRBJ2-7, with TRBD1 matching over 8 bases. The CDR3 covers 15 residues. Germline V gene lookup returns CDR1 LGHDT and CDR2 YNNKEL (reference sequence). V lost 4 bases and J lost 3; bases outside the gene matches: 8. Here the CDR3 DNA reads TGTGCCAGCAGCCTAAGACAGGGGCCCGTCTACGAGCAGTACTTC. Translating it yields CASSLRQGPVYEQYF.

Ten or more counts support this clonotype. This chain links TRBV10-3 with TRBJ1-5; D might be TRBD1 (5 bases). CDR1 ENHRY and CDR2 SYGVKD come from the germline V gene. The V end was cut by 6 bases, the J end by 5 bases, with 11 bases between. The CDR3 is 13 amino acids. This CDR3 reads CAIRDSSDQPQHF. In DNA form, the CDR3 reads TGTGCCATCAGAGACAGTTCTGATCAGCCCCAGCATTTT.

This clonotype appeared many times. The chain uses TRBV2 and TRBJ2-7, with D possibly TRBD2 on 6 matching bases. The germline CDR1 and CDR2 sequences are SNHLY and FYNNEI. V lost 4 bases and J 4 bases, leaving 11 bases between the germline ends. The CDR3 has 13 amino acids. Written as DNA, the CDR3 is TGTGCCAGCAGTGGCGGGACTCCGTACGAGCAGTACTTC. It is translated as CASSGGTPYEQYF. Looking up the rest from reference TRBV2 and TRBJ2-7 gives the full variable domain: EPEVTQTPSHQVTQMGQEVILRCVPISNHLYFYWYRQILGQKVEFLVSFYNNEISEKSEIFDDQFSVERPDGSNFTLKIRSTKLEDSAMYFCASSGGTPYEQYFGPGTRLTVT.

This clonotype was observed many times. This sequence joins TRBV6-1 and TRBJ1-2, with 9 bases lining up with TRBD1. This CDR3 has 15 residues. The germline V gene has CDR1 MNHNS and CDR2 SASEGT. J gave up 3 bases and V 5 bases, and 7 bases lay outside the gene matches. The CDR3 here is CASSSLDRGDYGYTF. Written as DNA, the CDR3 is TGTGCCAGCAGTTCTCTCGACAGGGGGGACTATGGCTACACCTTC.

The table lists this clonotype with many counts. This sequence joins TRBV27 and TRBJ1-1; D is ambiguous. The V end lost 0 bases, the J end lost 2 bases, and 10 bases lay between the germline ends. Germline V gene data show CDR1 as MNHEY and CDR2 as SMNVEV (reference sequence). This CDR3 has 15 amino acids. The CDR3 sequence is CASSLSMAGNTEAFF. DNA of the CDR3: TGTGCCAGCAGTTTATCGATGGCGGGTAACACTGAAGCTTTCTTT.

The J gene is TRBJ1-2, the V gene TRBV18; no firm D call. The CDR3 consists of 16 residues. V was clipped by 2 bases and J by 0 bases, with 13 bases between them. Germline V gene sequence: CDR1 KGHSH, CDR2 LQKENI. The CDR3 loop is CASSPVPRTTNYGYTF. CDR3 DNA sequence: TGTGCCAGCTCACCAGTCCCCCGTACCACTAACTATGGCTACACCTTC.

This clonotype was picked up a small number of times. The chain recombines TRBV5-1 with TRBJ2-5; the D is unclear. The CDR3 length is 14 residues. Germline loops: CDR1 SGHRS, CDR2 YFSETQ. V lost 0 bases to trimming and J lost 5 bases, with 11 bases between them. The CDR3 sequence: CASSLDPGGETQYF. The CDR3 DNA follows: TGCGCCAGCAGCTTGGACCCGGGTGGGGAGACCCAGTACTTC.

A remark on this clonotype: One end of the junction varies from germline; a read error may be responsible. This sequence joins TRBV18 and TRBJ1-3, with D maybe TRBD1 (6 bases). Germline lookup yields CDR1 KGHSH and CDR2 LQKENI. This CDR3 has 13 residues. DNA of the CDR3: TGTGCCGGCTCAAAACAGGGAGGCAACACCATATATTTT. The encoded protein is CAGSKQGGNTIYF.

This chain connects TRBV20-1 to TRBJ2-4; D may correspond to TRBD1 or TRBD2 (5 bases each). The CDR3 spans 18 residues. Trimming cost V 6 bases and J 0 bases, with 24 bases left between them. The germline CDR1 and CDR2 sequences are DFQATT and SNEGSKA (reference sequence). The CDR3 DNA sequence: TGCAGTGCCACAAGATCCGGGACGGAAATCGGAGCCAAAAACATTCAGTACTTC. As protein: CSATRSGTEIGAKNIQYF.

This clonotype was counted ten times or more. The CDR3 loop reads CASRDSTGTGGREQYF. As DNA, the CDR3 is TGTGCCAGCAGAGACAGTACCGGGACAGGGGGTCGCGAGCAGTACTTC. The J gene is TRBJ2-7, the V gene TRBV6-1; 11 nucleotides match TRBD1. Germline V gives CDR1 MNHNS, CDR2 SASEGT. The CDR3 extends over 16 amino acids. The V segment lost 6 bases and the J segment 6 bases; nucleotides outside the gene matches: 13.

This chain uses TRBV4-1 with TRBJ1-5, with D possibly being TRBD1 (5 bases). CDR1 MGHRA and CDR2 YSYEKL come from the germline V gene. V lost 5 bases and J lost 4, with 15 bases in between. This CDR3 contains 15 residues. This CDR3 reads CASSGRSGPNQPQHF. CDR3 DNA: TGCGCCAGCAGCGGGCGATCGGGGCCAAATCAGCCCCAGCATTTT.

The sample holds many counts of this clonotype. V is TRBV11-2 and J is TRBJ2-3; D uncertain. The V and J ends lost 4 bases and 7 bases respectively, with 15 bases between them. The CDR3 length is 14 residues. CDR1 and CDR2 from the germline V gene are SGHAT and FQNNGV. For the CDR3, the DNA is TGTGCCAGCAGCTCCCCCGGATTCCACAATACGCAGTATTTT. Its protein is CASSSPGFHNTQYF. Complete variable domain (other parts from reference TRBV11-2 and TRBJ2-3): EAGVAQSPRYKIIEKRQSVAFWCNPISGHATLYWYQQILGQGPKLLIQFQNNGVVDDSQLPKDRFSAERLKGVDSTLKIQPAKLEDSAVYLCASSSPGFHNTQYFGPGTRLTVL.

This clonotype was detected ten times or more. The chain employs TRBV28 and TRBJ2-7, with D maybe TRBD1 (5 bases). V was clipped by 5 bases and J by 4 bases, with 12 bases between them. Germline CDR1 and CDR2: MDHEN and SYDVKM. There are 13 residues in the CDR3. CDR3 nucleotide sequence: TGTGCCAGCAGTCCCCCCAGGGTATACGAGCAGTACTTC. Protein product: CASSPPRVYEQYF.

Many counts were recorded for this clonotype. The chain recombines TRBV11-3 with TRBJ1-1; 7 nucleotides line up with TRBD1. V lost 1 base and J lost 3; bases outside the gene matches: 5. CDR3 size: 15 residues. Germline V gene data show CDR1 as SGHNT and CDR2 as YENEEA. CDR3 amino acids: CASSLVLGQDTEAFF. In nucleotides, the CDR3 is TGTGCCAGCAGCTTAGTCCTCGGACAGGACACTGAAGCTTTCTTT.

This clonotype was observed at least ten times. This chain connects TRBV5-1 to TRBJ1-1; TRBD1 aligns across 7 bases. The J segment lost 1 base and the V segment lost 0 bases, leaving 6 bases of the junction unmatched. This CDR3 is built from 16 residues. From germline, CDR1 is SGHRS and CDR2 YFSETQ. CDR3 loop: CASSLAQGQRNTEAFF. DNA for the CDR3: TGCGCCAGCAGCTTGGCCCAGGGACAGAGGAACACTGAAGCTTTCTTT. The entire variable domain, with the rest obtained from reference TRBV5-1 and TRBJ1-1, is as follows: KAGVTQTPRYLIKTRGQQVTLSCSPISGHRSVSWYQQTPGQGLQFLFEYFSETQRNKGNFPGRFSGRQFSNSRSEMNVSTLELGDSALYLCASSLAQGQRNTEAFFGQGTRLTVV.

This clonotype showed up just a few times. The chain uses TRBV20-1 and TRBJ2-5; D remains ambiguous. The germline V gene has CDR1 DFQATT and CDR2 SNEGSKA (reference sequence). This CDR3 region has 13 residues. Deletions cut 5 bases from V and 6 bases from J, with 16 bases between. The CDR3 here is CSAPGTLPQTQYF. Written as DNA, the CDR3 is TGCAGTGCTCCTGGAACGTTGCCCCAGACCCAGTACTTC.

The chain recombines TRBV5-1 with TRBJ1-2; no clear D. CDR1 is SGHRS, CDR2 YFSETQ, per germline. The CDR3 is 13 residues long. The V gene lost 4 bases and the J gene lost 1 base, with 8 bases spanning the gap. The CDR3 spells CASSEADNYGYTF. CDR3 nucleotide sequence: TGCGCCAGCAGCGAGGCAGATAACTATGGCTACACCTTC.

This clonotype has ten or more counts. V gene TRBV12-3 or TRBV12-4 combines with J gene TRBJ2-1, with 14 positions matching TRBD2. This CDR3 contains 20 residues. V dropped 3 bases and J dropped 7; count of bases not matched to a gene: 17. CDR3 protein: CASSFGTGLAGVIWSNEQFF. In DNA, the CDR3 is TGTGCCAGCAGTTTTGGAACGGGACTAGCGGGGGTCATTTGGTCGAATGAGCAGTTCTTC.

This clonotype was picked up a small number of times. The chain joins TRBV14 to TRBJ1-2; D gene uncertain. With 2 bases removed from V and 3 bases from J, the gap between germline ends came to 16 bases. The CDR3 sequence is 16 residues long. Germline V gives CDR1 SGHDN, CDR2 FVKESK. CDR3 coding DNA: TGTGCCAGCAGCCAACGCACGCCCCGGAGGGACTATGGCTACACCTTC. Translation: CASSQRTPRRDYGYTF.

This clonotype has at least ten counts. The genes are TRBV11-3 and TRBJ1-1; D not certain. V was shortened by 5 bases and J by 3 bases, with 16 bases between the two germline ends. The CDR3 has 15 residues. Germline values: CDR1 SGHNT, CDR2 YENEEA. This CDR3 is CASSKRAFQDTEAFF. CDR3 nucleotide sequence: TGTGCCAGCAGCAAAAGGGCTTTCCAGGACACTGAAGCTTTCTTT. Looking up the rest from reference TRBV11-3 and TRBJ1-1 gives the full variable domain: EAGVVQSPRYKIIEKKQPVAFWCNPISGHNTLYWYLQNLGQGPELLIRYENEEAVDDSQLPKDRFSAERLKGVDSTLKIQPAELGDSAVYLCASSKRAFQDTEAFFGQGTRLTVV.

The table lists this clonotype with many counts. The chain links TRBV28 to TRBJ1-2; D call uncertain. This CDR3 has 13 residues. CDR1 and CDR2 from the germline V gene are MDHEN and SYDVKM. V dropped 3 bases and J dropped 13 bases, with 18 bases sitting between them. CDR3 protein: CASSFRRIPPGTF. CDR3 nucleotides: TGTGCCAGCAGTTTCAGACGCATCCCGCCAGGCACCTTC.

This clonotype was picked up a small number of times. CDR3: CASRYWGRNTGELFF. As DNA, the CDR3 is TGTGCCAGCCGTTATTGGGGGAGGAACACCGGGGAGCTGTTTTTT. The gene calls are TRBV6-1 and TRBJ2-2; D tentatively reads TRBD1 or TRBD2 (5 bases each). The germline CDR1 and CDR2 sequences are MNHNS and SASEGT. The CDR3 is made up of 15 amino acids. Trimming removed 8 bases at V and 1 base at J, with 14 bases between.

V and J are TRBV19 and TRBJ1-2; maybe TRBD1 (5 bases). The V end lost 3 bases, the J end lost 8 bases, and 13 bases lay between the germline ends. Germline V gene data show CDR1 as LNHDA and CDR2 as SQIVND (reference sequence). This CDR3 comprises 13 residues. Here the CDR3 DNA reads TGTGCCAGTAGTATCAACGGTGGGGGGGGCTACACCTTC. Encoded protein: CASSINGGGGYTF.

In this sample, this clonotype turned up many times. This chain connects TRBV7-9 to TRBJ1-2; a weak D match, TRBD1 (6 bases). This CDR3 is built from 15 residues. V was trimmed by 3 bases and J by 5 bases, leaving 16 bases between them. The germline V gene encodes CDR1 SEHNR and CDR2 FQNEAQ (reference sequence). CDR3 residues: CASSLGGIQGYGYTF. The CDR3 DNA reads TGTGCCAGCAGCTTGGGGGGAATACAGGGTTATGGCTACACCTTC.

This clonotype was observed many times. V gene TRBV7-2 combines with J gene TRBJ2-1, with TRBD1 as a possible D gene (6 bases). Germline CDR1 reads SGHTA; CDR2 reads FQGNSA. With 5 bases removed from V and 9 bases from J, the gap between germline ends came to 17 bases. The CDR3 consists of 14 residues. The CDR3 loop reads CASSSGKGVGEQFF. The CDR3 region has the DNA TGTGCCAGCAGCAGCGGAAAGGGGGTCGGTGAGCAGTTCTTC.

This clonotype was found a few times. The chain has TRBV29-1 and TRBJ1-3; no definite D call. CDR1 and CDR2 (germline): SQVTM, ANQGSEA. The CDR3 runs to 10 residues. Trimming removed 0 bases from V and 10 bases from J, with 4 bases in between. CDR3 sequence: CSVEEGTIYF. The CDR3 DNA is TGCAGCGTTGAAGAGGGGACCATATATTTT. Based on the CDR3 plus reference TRBV29-1 and TRBJ1-3, the full variable domain is SAVISQKPSRDICQRGTSLTIQCQVDSQVTMMFWYRQQPGQSLTLIATANQGSEATYESGFVIDKFPISRPNLTFSTLTVSNMSPEDSSIYLCSVEEGTIYFGEGSWLTVV.

The chain couples TRBV4-2 to TRBJ2-1, with 7 bases aligning to TRBD2. The length of the CDR3 is 17 residues. The trim removed 5 bases at V and 4 bases at J, leaving 14 bases unmatched. CDR1 and CDR2 (germline): LGHNA, YNFKEQ. The DNA of the CDR3 is TGTGCCAGCAGCTCAGTCCCCCACGGGGAGGGATACAATGAGCAGTTCTTC. It specifies CASSSVPHGEGYNEQFF.